This T cell receptor beta chain was identified during a study of radiation and T cells in renal cell carcinoma. Time point indicated: blood 4 weeks post-SBRT, at nephrectomy. Described treatment: 15 Gy SBRT to primary tumor, nephrectomy 4 weeks later. This renal cell carcinoma was of the clear cell type. On this clone itself: Its antigen is not identified.

Overall study findings and caveats: No pretreatment tumor biopsies were available for baseline clonotypes. Top tumor clonotypes rose in blood 2 weeks post-radiation, then contracted.

There are 15 residues in the CDR3. Germline assignment: CDR1 MNHNY and CDR2 SVGAGI (reference sequence). The germline V and J ends were trimmed by 4 bases and 7 bases, with 16 bases remaining between them. This table comes from immunoSEQ multiplex PCR, and its TCRdb copy is limited to in-frame clones, with some not included. This sample has tens of thousands of clones, with around 85% found just once. This TCR derives from a man in his 60s with renal cell carcinoma. The chain recombines TRBV6-6 with TRBJ2-2; maybe TRBD1 (8 bases). The specimen comprised blood, sampled from a patient whose treatment included radiotherapy and nephrectomy. CDR3 DNA: TGTGCCAGCAGTTTAAATAACAGGGGGGGCGGGGAGCTGTTTTTT. Residues: CASSLNNRGGGELFF.